These T cell receptor beta chains were read from a single sample in a study of blood T cell repertoires in COVID-19. Clones were read by immunoSEQ multiplex PCR, and TCRdb kept only the in-frame ones, dropping some. The data show 120,000 to 150,000 clones, around 87% seen once. The sequenced sample consisted of peripheral blood. These receptor sequences come from an older woman with active COVID-19. Both conserved end residues are part of each CDR3.

V	J	CDR3
TRBV28	TRBJ1-2	CASNGGNRGFHYGYTF
TRBV5-1	TRBJ1-1	CASSAGQETEAFF
TRBV28	TRBJ1-3	CASSPQVNSGNTIYF
TRBV5-4	TRBJ2-1	CASTLPGVNEQFF
TRBV19	TRBJ2-1	CASSFGLAAYNEQFF
TRBV10-3	TRBJ1-1	CAISRTDRVWEAFF
TRBV5-8	TRBJ2-7	CASSLAWGLAGYEQYF
TRBV28	TRBJ1-5	CASRPASDRVNQPQHF
TRBV7-9	TRBJ1-2	CASSLDSTGAGGYTF
TRBV18	TRBJ1-5	CASSLNQGNNQPQHF
TRBV9	TRBJ2-1	CASSPSGTLNEQFF